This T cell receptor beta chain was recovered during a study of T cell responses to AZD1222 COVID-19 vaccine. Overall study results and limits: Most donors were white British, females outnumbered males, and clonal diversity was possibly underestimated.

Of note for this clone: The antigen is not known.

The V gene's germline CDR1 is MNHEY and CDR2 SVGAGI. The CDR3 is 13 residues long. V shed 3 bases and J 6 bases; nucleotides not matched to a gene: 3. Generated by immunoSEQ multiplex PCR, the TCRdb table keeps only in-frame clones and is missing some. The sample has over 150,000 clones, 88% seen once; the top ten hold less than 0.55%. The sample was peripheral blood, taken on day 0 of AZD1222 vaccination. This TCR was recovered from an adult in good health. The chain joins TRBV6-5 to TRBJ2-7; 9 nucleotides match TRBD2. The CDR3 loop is CASSYQAGGEQYF. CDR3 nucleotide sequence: TGTGCCAGCAGTTATCAAGCGGGAGGCGAGCAGTACTTC.